Listed below are T cell receptor beta chains from one sample, sequenced in a study of shared clonotypes between healthy human individuals. Repertoires were generated with immunoSEQ multiplex PCR, while TCRdb's copy carries only in-frame clones and drops some. Among around 2,100,000 clones, roughly 95% were seen once, and the ten largest hold around 1.2%. What was sequenced was naive CD8+ T cells sorted from blood. The origin of the receptors is a man between 18 and 35 years old in good health. The CDR3 runs from the conserved cysteine through the conserved F or W. The order of the fields is clone size, V gene, D gene, J gene, CDR3 DNA, CDR3 protein. A D gene is named only where the DNA matches it firmly. Size values are once, few and many counts, or a class for expanded clones, and some rows have none.

clone_size: .; v_call: TRBV5-4; d_call: .; j_call: TRBJ2-3; cdr3_nt: TGTGCCAGCAGCTTCGGGACTGAGCAGTATTTT; cdr3_aa: CASSFGTEQYF
clone_size: .; v_call: TRBV4-1; d_call: .; j_call: TRBJ2-7; cdr3_nt: TGCGCCAGCAGCCAAGAGGCGGTCTCCTACGAGCAGTACTTC; cdr3_aa: CASSQEAVSYEQYF
clone_size: .; v_call: TRBV10-3; d_call: .; j_call: TRBJ2-7; cdr3_nt: TGTGCCATCAGTGCACAGGACTACGAGCAGTACTTC; cdr3_aa: CAISAQDYEQYF
clone_size: .; v_call: TRBV13; d_call: TRBD1; j_call: TRBJ2-5; cdr3_nt: TGTGCCAGCAGCTCGACAGGGGCCGAGACCCAGTACTTC; cdr3_aa: CASSSTGAETQYF
clone_size: .; v_call: TRBV10-3; d_call: .; j_call: TRBJ2-1; cdr3_nt: TGTGCCTTACGGAGGGACAATGAGCAGTTCTTC; cdr3_aa: CALRRDNEQFF
clone_size: .; v_call: TRBV2; d_call: .; j_call: TRBJ2-2; cdr3_nt: TGTGCCAGCAGTGTAGGCGACACCGGGGAGCTGTTTTTT; cdr3_aa: CASSVGDTGELFF
clone_size: .; v_call: TRBV29-1; d_call: .; j_call: TRBJ2-3; cdr3_nt: TGCAGCGTTGGTCGTGCCCAGAGCACAGATACGCAGTATTTT; cdr3_aa: CSVGRAQSTDTQYF
clone_size: .; v_call: TRBV9; d_call: .; j_call: TRBJ2-5; cdr3_nt: TGTGCCAGCACAGATTCGGACAGCCAAGAGACCCAGTACTTC; cdr3_aa: CASTDSDSQETQYF
clone_size: .; v_call: TRBV25-1; d_call: TRBD1; j_call: TRBJ2-1; cdr3_nt: TGTGCCAGCAGTGATTCAGGGGGACCCTACAATGAGCAGTTCTTC; cdr3_aa: CASSDSGGPYNEQFF
clone_size: .; v_call: TRBV7-9; d_call: .; j_call: TRBJ2-3; cdr3_nt: TGTGCCAGCAGTACTACTAGCAGTCCCGCAGATACGCAGTATTTT; cdr3_aa: CASSTTSSPADTQYF
clone_size: once; v_call: TRBV7-9; d_call: TRBD1; j_call: TRBJ1-5; cdr3_nt: TGTGCCAGCAGCTTAGCGTGGGGACAGGGCGATCAGCCCCAGCATTTT; cdr3_aa: CASSLAWGQGDQPQHF
clone_size: .; v_call: TRBV27; d_call: .; j_call: TRBJ1-5; cdr3_nt: TGTGCCAGCAGTTTAACCCCTCAGGGAAATCAGCCCCAGCATTTT; cdr3_aa: CASSLTPQGNQPQHF
clone_size: once; v_call: TRBV7-9; d_call: TRBD1; j_call: TRBJ2-7; cdr3_nt: TGTGCCAGCAGCTTTGGACAGGGGGCCTCCTACGAGCAGTACTTC; cdr3_aa: CASSFGQGASYEQYF
clone_size: .; v_call: TRBV5-4; d_call: .; j_call: TRBJ2-1; cdr3_nt: TGTGCCAGCAGCTTGCCTCCTGAGCAGTTCTTC; cdr3_aa: CASSLPPEQFF
clone_size: .; v_call: TRBV14; d_call: .; j_call: TRBJ2-3; cdr3_nt: TGTGCCAGCAGCCAAGGTCTGGGTCCGGATACGCAGTATTTT; cdr3_aa: CASSQGLGPDTQYF
clone_size: .; v_call: TRBV18; d_call: .; j_call: TRBJ1-1; cdr3_nt: TGTGCCAGCTCACCAGAGGGTGAGCGCTTGAACACTGAAGCTTTCTTT; cdr3_aa: CASSPEGERLNTEAFF
clone_size: once; v_call: TRBV19; d_call: .; j_call: TRBJ2-7; cdr3_nt: TGTGCTTCGGGGCAGCCTAGCGAGCAGTACTTC; cdr3_aa: CASGQPSEQYF
clone_size: .; v_call: TRBV6-1; d_call: .; j_call: TRBJ1-1; cdr3_nt: TGTGCCAGCGGTGATGGTGAGATATCTATGAACACTGAAGCTTTCTTT; cdr3_aa: CASGDGEISMNTEAFF
clone_size: .; v_call: TRBV4-1; d_call: TRBD2; j_call: TRBJ2-7; cdr3_nt: TGCGCCAGCAGCCCTGCGGGGGGGGAGCAGTACTTC; cdr3_aa: CASSPAGGEQYF
clone_size: .; v_call: TRBV25-1; d_call: .; j_call: TRBJ1-3; cdr3_nt: TGTGCCAGCAGTGAAGACGAGGGAGGAAACACCATATATTTT; cdr3_aa: CASSEDEGGNTIYF
clone_size: once; v_call: TRBV5-4; d_call: .; j_call: TRBJ2-7; cdr3_nt: TGTGCCAGCAGCTTGTCCGCTAGTACGGCCCACGAGCAGTACTTC; cdr3_aa: CASSLSASTAHEQYF
clone_size: .; v_call: TRBV10-1; d_call: .; j_call: TRBJ1-5; cdr3_nt: TGCGCCAGCAGTGAGTCGAATTTTTGCAGGGGCCCCCCGGTGGGCAATCAGCCCCAGCATTTT; cdr3_aa: CASSESNFCRGPPVGNQPQHF
clone_size: .; v_call: TRBV6-1; d_call: TRBD2; j_call: TRBJ2-3; cdr3_nt: TGTGCCAGCAGTGAAACTAGCGCCTCCACAGATACGCAGTATTTT; cdr3_aa: CASSETSASTDTQYF
clone_size: .; v_call: TRBV9; d_call: TRBD1; j_call: TRBJ2-7; cdr3_nt: TGTGCCAGCAGCGTAGAGGGGGCGGACGAGCAGTACTTC; cdr3_aa: CASSVEGADEQYF
clone_size: .; v_call: TRBV7-9; d_call: .; j_call: TRBJ1-4; cdr3_nt: TGTGCCAGCAGCTTACCTTTGAGTAATGAAAAACTGTTTTTT; cdr3_aa: CASSLPLSNEKLFF
clone_size: .; v_call: TRBV4-1; d_call: .; j_call: TRBJ1-3; cdr3_nt: TGCGCCAGCAGCCAAGAGGAATACACCATATATTTT; cdr3_aa: CASSQEEYTIYF
clone_size: few; v_call: TRBV2; d_call: .; j_call: TRBJ1-6; cdr3_nt: TGTGCCAGCAGTGAAGGTACAGCCGGAAATTCACCCCTCCACTTT; cdr3_aa: CASSEGTAGNSPLHF
clone_size: .; v_call: TRBV28; d_call: .; j_call: TRBJ2-2; cdr3_nt: TGTGCCAGCAGTTCGGTGGTGCTGACCGGGGAGCTGTTTTTT; cdr3_aa: CASSSVVLTGELFF
clone_size: once; v_call: TRBV4-1; d_call: .; j_call: TRBJ2-7; cdr3_nt: TGCGCCAGCAGTCAAGAGCCTCAGGCCGGGTGGGACTACGAGCAGTACTTC; cdr3_aa: CASSQEPQAGWDYEQYF
clone_size: .; v_call: TRBV13; d_call: .; j_call: TRBJ2-1; cdr3_nt: TGTGCCAGCAGCTTAGCCGGCGGGACCCCGGGCAATGAGCAGTTCTTC; cdr3_aa: CASSLAGGTPGNEQFF
clone_size: .; v_call: TRBV11-2; d_call: .; j_call: TRBJ2-2; cdr3_nt: TGTGCCAGCAGCTTTAGCTTAAACACCGGGGAGCTGTTTTTT; cdr3_aa: CASSFSLNTGELFF
clone_size: .; v_call: TRBV29-1; d_call: TRBD2; j_call: TRBJ2-2; cdr3_nt: TGCAGCGCCCGGGCGGGGGGTCATACCGGGGAGCTGTTTTTT; cdr3_aa: CSARAGGHTGELFF
clone_size: .; v_call: TRBV10-3; d_call: .; j_call: TRBJ1-6; cdr3_nt: TGTGCCATCAGTGAAGACAGTTATTCACCCCTCCACTTT; cdr3_aa: CAISEDSYSPLHF
clone_size: .; v_call: TRBV13; d_call: .; j_call: TRBJ2-2; cdr3_nt: TGTGCCAGCAGCTCGTGGGGGGCGAACACCGGGGAGCTGTTTTTT; cdr3_aa: CASSSWGANTGELFF
clone_size: .; v_call: TRBV6-6; d_call: .; j_call: TRBJ2-2; cdr3_nt: TGTGCCAGCAGTTACTGGGGGGCTGACACCGGGGAGCTGTTTTTT; cdr3_aa: CASSYWGADTGELFF
clone_size: .; v_call: TRBV14; d_call: .; j_call: TRBJ2-1; cdr3_nt: TGTGCCTCAGGGGGCGGGAGGTACAATGAGCAGTTCTTC; cdr3_aa: CASGGGRYNEQFF
clone_size: .; v_call: TRBV4-2; d_call: .; j_call: TRBJ2-2; cdr3_nt: TGTGCCAGCAGCCAAGGAGTTGTTCCGGGGGAGCTGTTTTTT; cdr3_aa: CASSQGVVPGELFF
clone_size: once; v_call: TRBV6-5; d_call: .; j_call: TRBJ1-4; cdr3_nt: TGTGCCAGCAGCCCCGACACATGGGGTGAAAAACTGTTTTTT; cdr3_aa: CASSPDTWGEKLFF
clone_size: once; v_call: TRBV11-2; d_call: .; j_call: TRBJ1-1; cdr3_nt: TGTGCCTGCTCGAGGGAGGGGTACACTGAAGCTTTCTTT; cdr3_aa: CACSREGYTEAFF
clone_size: .; v_call: TRBV27; d_call: TRBD2; j_call: TRBJ2-7; cdr3_nt: TGTGCCAGCAGGGTAGCGGGATCCGGCGAGCAGTACTTC; cdr3_aa: CASRVAGSGEQYF
clone_size: .; v_call: TRBV5-6; d_call: .; j_call: TRBJ2-2; cdr3_nt: TGTGCCAGCAGCTTGGCCTTTTGGGGGGCTACCGGGGAGCTGTTTTTT; cdr3_aa: CASSLAFWGATGELFF
clone_size: .; v_call: TRBV7-9; d_call: .; j_call: TRBJ2-7; cdr3_nt: TGTGCCAGCAGTGAAGAGTCCTACGAGCAGTACTTC; cdr3_aa: CASSEESYEQYF
clone_size: once; v_call: TRBV7-9; d_call: .; j_call: TRBJ1-1; cdr3_nt: TGTGCCAGCAGCACCGCTGGGTGGACAGACACTGAAGCTTTCTTT; cdr3_aa: CASSTAGWTDTEAFF
clone_size: few; v_call: TRBV10-2; d_call: .; j_call: TRBJ1-2; cdr3_nt: TGCGCCAGCGGCTACAGGAATGGCTACACCTTC; cdr3_aa: CASGYRNGYTF